The present T cell receptor beta chain was sequenced within a study of identical twins. A few counts support this clonotype. Its antigen is unknown. Template switching added a universal primer binding site, and final cDNA carried unique molecular identifiers. TCRdb independently ran MiXCR on the 5' RACE reads; one entry per CDR3 protein. This table holds a few hundred thousand distinct CDR3 sequences, about 12% found once. Study observations and caveats: Twins shared beta out-of-frame sequences in excess, but this excess was weaker.

Germline values: CDR1 DFQATT, CDR2 SNEGSKA (reference sequence). The CDR3 runs to 13 residues. V was pared by 5 bases and J by 5 bases, with 5 bases of the junction left unmatched. The same data also contributed to another study, on yellow fever vaccine responses in identical twins.

The chain combines TRBV20-1 with TRBJ2-2; TRBD1 matches 7 bases. The sample taken for sequencing was memory (CD45RO+) T cells sorted from blood. The receptor comes from a woman aged 18-29 years in good health. The CDR3 DNA follows: TGCAGTGCTTCAGGGGGTAGGACCGGGGAGCTGTTTTTT. Translating it yields CSASGGRTGELFF.